This T cell receptor (beta chain) was observed in a study of cytomegalovirus exposure and HLA in healthy donors. In the PCR, 60 Vbeta and 13 Jbeta primers were used. Here immunoSEQ multiplex PCR was the method, and the copy in TCRdb shows in-frame clones only, minus some. The sample holds roughly 160,000 clones, roughly 70% seen once. Unmatched junction bases numbered 2, after V lost 2 bases and J lost 4 bases. Germline CDR1 SSHAT, CDR2 FNYEAQ (reference sequence). CDR3 length: 14 residues. The sequence was obtained from a woman aged 25-40 years in good health and CMV-seronegative. The specimen sequenced was PBMCs. The chain combines TRBV7-7 with TRBJ2-1, with 7 bases matching TRBD1. CDR3 in amino acids: CASSLQGDYNEQFF. The DNA of the CDR3 is TGTGCCAGCAGCTTACAGGGGGATTACAATGAGCAGTTCTTC.